These 17 T cell receptor beta chains were all obtained from the same sample, sequenced in a study of PD-1 blockade in classical Hodgkin lymphoma. Repertoires were generated with immunoSEQ multiplex PCR, while TCRdb's copy carries only in-frame clones and drops some. Here the sample spans about 7,200 clones, 65% to 85% being singletons. The time point was: cycle 4 day 1 (C4D1), after more than five weeks of nivolumab. There was relapse after autologous stem cell transplantation in every patient, and there was variation in brentuximab vedotin exposure. The material was peripheral blood mononuclear cells (PBMCs), obtained before the fourth cycle of nivolumab. These TCRs come from a human donor with classical Hodgkin lymphoma.

This chain uses TRBV7-2 with TRBJ1-1; D is unresolved. CDR1 SGHTA and CDR2 FQGNSA come from the germline V gene. Trimming shortened V by 5 bases and J by 2 bases, and 12 bases separated the two germline ends. The CDR3 length is 14 residues. CDR3 bases: TGTGCCAGCAGCCCCGCGGCGGCAAACACTGAAGCTTTCTTT. Its translation is CASSPAAANTEAFF.

This sequence joins TRBV28 and TRBJ1-3, with 8 nucleotides matching TRBD1. The V and J ends lost 6 bases and 4 bases, in that order; junction bases with no gene match: 2. The germline V gene has CDR1 MDHEN and CDR2 SYDVKM. The CDR3 sequence is 13 residues long. This chain's CDR3 is CASRDRAGNTIYF. The CDR3 region has the DNA TGTGCCAGCAGGGACAGGGCCGGAAACACCATATATTTT.

The genes are TRBV18 and TRBJ2-7; TRBD1 aligns across 7 bases. With V trimmed by 5 bases and J by 0 bases, 10 bases remained unmatched. Germline CDR1 and CDR2: KGHSH and LQKENI. CDR3 length: 16 amino acids. CDR3 nucleotides: TGTGCCAGCTCATCAGTCATGAGACAGGGCTCCTACGAGCAGTACTTC. Its translation: CASSSVMRQGSYEQYF.

The CDR3 DNA reads as TGTGCCAGCAGTTTAACGGGACAGCCCCAGCATTTT. It is translated as CASSLTGQPQHF. The chain carries TRBV28 and TRBJ1-5; D is unclear. Germline CDR1 is MDHEN and CDR2 is SYDVKM. This CDR3 contains 12 residues. V dropped 2 bases and J dropped 7 bases, with 6 bases sitting between them. The variable domain in full, completed from reference TRBV28 and TRBJ1-5, reads DVKVTQSSRYLVKRTGEKVFLECVQDMDHENMFWYRQDPGLGLRLIYFSYDVKMKEKGDIPEGYSVSREKKERFSLILESASTNQTSMYLCASSLTGQPQHFGDGTRLSIL.

This clone was counted a single time. This chain connects TRBV19 to TRBJ2-3; TRBD1 might be the D (6 bases). The germline V gene has CDR1 LNHDA and CDR2 SQIVND (reference sequence). V lost 7 bases and J 0 bases, leaving 11 bases between the germline ends. This CDR3 is built from 14 residues. In DNA form, the CDR3 reads TGTGCCAGTACTGGGACATCAAGCACAGATACGCAGTATTTT. The encoded protein is CASTGTSSTDTQYF. Full variable domain (rest looked up from reference TRBV19 and TRBJ2-3): DGGITQSPKYLFRKEGQNVTLSCEQNLNHDAMYWYRQDPGQGLRLIYYSQIVNDFQKGDIAEGYSVSREKKESFPLTVTSAQKNPTAFYLCASTGTSSTDTQYFGPGTRLTVL.

This chain joins TRBV2 and TRBJ2-2; a possible D gene is TRBD1 (5 bases). The CDR3 is 14 residues long. The germline V gene has CDR1 SNHLY and CDR2 FYNNEI. V lost 2 bases and J lost 8, with 12 bases in between. CDR3 sequence reads: CASSEQGPTGELFF. DNA for the CDR3: TGTGCCAGCAGTGAACAGGGCCCAACTGGGGAGCTGTTTTTT.

The chain joins TRBV6-5 to TRBJ2-1; maybe TRBD1 (7 bases). V was cut by 4 bases and J by 0 bases, with 13 bases left in between. Germline CDR1 reads MNHEY; CDR2 reads SVGAGI. The CDR3 is made up of 16 amino acids. CDR3 protein: CASSSRGTVSYNEQFF. CDR3 coding DNA: TGTGCCAGCAGTTCCCGGGGGACAGTCTCCTACAATGAGCAGTTCTTC.

CDR3 in amino acids: CASSIEGASGYTF. For the CDR3, the DNA is TGTGCCAGTAGTATCGAAGGGGCCAGTGGCTACACCTTC. The chain combines TRBV19 with TRBJ1-2; D is possibly TRBD1 (5 bases). Germline loops: CDR1 LNHDA, CDR2 SQIVND (reference sequence). V lost 3 bases and J lost 7, with 12 bases in between. This CDR3 contains 13 residues.

The CDR3: CASSQGGASGAIPNTGELFF. CDR3 DNA: TGCGCCAGCAGCCAAGGCGGGGCTAGCGGGGCGATTCCGAACACCGGGGAGCTGTTTTTT. This chain links TRBV4-3 with TRBJ2-2; 9 nucleotides match TRBD2. V shed 1 base and J 0 bases; nucleotides not matched to a gene: 12. CDR1 and CDR2 (germline): LGHNA, YSLEER. This CDR3 comprises 20 residues.

The chain has TRBV28 and TRBJ2-2; 11 nucleotides align to TRBD2. The germline CDR1 and CDR2 sequences are MDHEN and SYDVKM. This CDR3 has 19 residues. J was trimmed by 3 bases and V by 5 bases; bases with no gene match: 14. The CDR3 reads CASSTQDLTSGGDTGELFF. CDR3 DNA sequence: TGTGCCAGCAGTACCCAAGATTTAACTAGCGGGGGAGACACCGGGGAGCTGTTTTTT.

The chain couples TRBV18 to TRBJ1-4; maybe TRBD1 (6 bases). The CDR3 contains 17 residues. Trimming pared 4 bases from V and 0 bases from J, leaving 15 bases between. Germline V lookup: CDR1 KGHSH, CDR2 LQKENI. The CDR3 DNA reads as TGTGCCAGCTCACTAAACAGGGTCCCAGCAACTAATGAAAAACTGTTTTTT. This codes for CASSLNRVPATNEKLFF.

CDR3 bases: TGCGCCAGCAGCCACTCGGGCCAGAGCACAGATACGCAGTATTTT. Its protein is CASSHSGQSTDTQYF. V gene TRBV4-1 combines with J gene TRBJ2-3; D unclear. This CDR3 region has 15 residues. The V end lost 3 bases, the J end lost 0 bases, and 10 bases lay between the germline ends. Germline V lookup: CDR1 MGHRA, CDR2 YSYEKL.

J is TRBJ2-5 and V is TRBV9, with 10 nucleotides matching TRBD2. V was pared by 2 bases and J by 5 bases, with 9 bases of the junction left unmatched. The germline V gene encodes CDR1 SGDLS and CDR2 YYNGEE. The CDR3 has 16 residues. As DNA, the CDR3 is TGTGCCAGCAGCGTGGGACTAGCGCTATCAGGGGAGACCCAGTACTTC. Its protein is CASSVGLALSGETQYF.

This rearrangement joins TRBV28 to TRBJ2-7; 7 nucleotides match TRBD1. Germline V CDR1 and CDR2: MDHEN, SYDVKM. V gave up 1 base and J gave up 3 bases; unmatched junction bases: 3. The CDR3 contains 14 residues. The CDR3 protein is CASSLSGQIYEQYF. The CDR3 bases are TGTGCCAGCAGTTTATCGGGACAGATCTACGAGCAGTACTTC. Full variable domain (rest looked up from reference TRBV28 and TRBJ2-7): DVKVTQSSRYLVKRTGEKVFLECVQDMDHENMFWYRQDPGLGLRLIYFSYDVKMKEKGDIPEGYSVSREKKERFSLILESASTNQTSMYLCASSLSGQIYEQYFGPGTRLTVT.

The rearrangement uses TRBV7-2 and TRBJ2-3, with TRBD2 identical over 10 bases. In germline, CDR1 is SGHTA, CDR2 FQGNSA. The CDR3 spans 18 residues. With 0 bases clipped from V and 4 bases from J, the junction kept 10 bases outside the gene matches. The CDR3 sequence is CASSLAPFERGGSDTQYF. In DNA form, the CDR3 reads TGTGCCAGCAGCTTAGCTCCTTTTGAGCGGGGGGGCTCAGATACGCAGTATTTT.

The genes are TRBV2 and TRBJ1-6; 9 bases agree with TRBD1. The CDR3 is 16 amino acids. Germline-derived CDR1 and CDR2 are SNHLY and FYNNEI. Losses at the gene ends were 6 bases for V and 1 base for J; bases not matched to a gene: 4. CDR3 nucleotide sequence: TGTGCCAGCAGGCCAGGACAGGGGTCCTATAATTCACCCCTCCACTTT. This codes for CASRPGQGSYNSPLHF.

V gene TRBV12-5 combines with J gene TRBJ1-5; D call uncertain. Germline CDR1 and CDR2: LGHNT and FRNRAP. V lost 2 bases and J 1 base, leaving 9 bases between the germline ends. The CDR3 totals 15 residues. The CDR3 DNA reads as TGTGCTAGTGGTTTGATTGGACTCAGCAATCAGCCCCAGCATTTT. Its translation: CASGLIGLSNQPQHF.